A single sample is the source of the 26 T cell receptor beta chains below, sequenced in a study of T cells in localized non-small cell lung cancer. Sequenced by immunoSEQ multiplex PCR; TCRdb stores in-frame clones only, minus some. The table has just over 20,000 clones, over 65% seen once. The sequencing used PBMCs, collected before any cancer treatment. The receptor source for this set is a woman aged 40-69 years with stage II squamous cell lung carcinoma.

The chain uses TRBV28 and TRBJ1-4; TRBD1 might be the D (6 bases). The germline V gene has CDR1 MDHEN and CDR2 SYDVKM. This CDR3 spans 14 amino acids. V dropped 7 bases and J dropped 8 bases, with 17 bases sitting between them. This chain's CDR3 is CASNPGARGEKLFF. The CDR3 DNA reads TGTGCCAGCAATCCAGGGGCGAGGGGCGAAAAACTGTTTTTT.

The genes are TRBV9 and TRBJ2-5, with 13 nucleotides matching TRBD2. J gave up 4 bases and V 3 bases, and 3 bases lay outside the gene matches. Germline V gene data show CDR1 as SGDLS and CDR2 as YYNGEE. The CDR3 runs to 15 residues. The CDR3 loop is CASSGTSGSRETQYF. The CDR3, as DNA: TGTGCCAGCAGCGGGACTAGCGGGAGCCGAGAGACCCAGTACTTC.

The chain uses TRBV7-8 and TRBJ1-5; D remains ambiguous. Per the germline V gene, CDR1 is SGHVS and CDR2 is FQNEAQ. Trimming pared 1 base from V and 4 bases from J, leaving 5 bases between. The CDR3 loop spans 13 amino acids. The CDR3 protein is CASSLGRNQPQHF. CDR3 sequence (DNA): TGTGCCAGCAGCTTAGGCAGAAATCAGCCCCAGCATTTT.

The count of this clone is one. This chain joins TRBV7-2 and TRBJ2-1; TRBD1 matches at 7 bases. V lost 4 bases to trimming and J lost 12 bases; unmatched junction nucleotides: 6. Germline-derived CDR1 and CDR2 are SGHTA and FQGNSA. The CDR3 runs 12 residues. CDR3 bases: TGTGCCAGCAGCTCCCAGGGGGTGCCGCAGTTCTTC. Translation: CASSSQGVPQFF.

The V call is TRBV6-1, the J call TRBJ1-5; 9 bases line up with TRBD1. The CDR3 covers 15 residues. J was trimmed by 6 bases and V by 7 bases; bases with no gene match: 10. Germline CDR1 is MNHNS and CDR2 is SASEGT. In nucleotides, the CDR3 is TGTGCCAGCAACCTGGACAGGGGTGTTGGTCAGCCCCAGCATTTT. It encodes CASNLDRGVGQPQHF.

The CDR3 is CASSLRGFATNEKLFF. In DNA, the CDR3 is TGCGCCAGCAGCTTGCGAGGATTTGCAACTAATGAAAAACTGTTTTTT. This rearrangement joins TRBV5-1 to TRBJ1-4; D ambiguous. CDR3 length equals 16 residues. Germline-derived CDR1 and CDR2 are SGHRS and YFSETQ. V lost 1 base and J 0 bases, leaving 10 bases between the germline ends.

V and J are TRBV2 and TRBJ1-2; 8 nucleotides match TRBD1. Germline CDR1 is SNHLY and CDR2 is FYNNEI. The CDR3 has 15 residues. J lost 4 bases, V lost 2 bases, and 6 bases had no gene match. This CDR3 reads CASSENRDRGYGYTF. The CDR3, as DNA: TGTGCCAGCAGTGAAAACCGTGACAGGGGCTATGGCTACACCTTC.

The V and J genes are TRBV7-8 and TRBJ2-2; 11 nucleotides align to TRBD2. Losses at the gene ends were 2 bases for V and 5 bases for J; bases not matched to a gene: 4. This CDR3 has 16 residues. The germline V gene has CDR1 SGHVS and CDR2 FQNEAQ. In DNA, the CDR3 is TGTGCCAGCAGCTTACGGCTAGCGGGAGGAACCGGGGAGCTGTTTTTT. This sequence encodes CASSLRLAGGTGELFF.

This chain joins TRBV7-2 and TRBJ2-4; D is undetermined. V lost 6 bases and J lost 7, with 10 bases in between. CDR1 SGHTA and CDR2 FQGNSA come from the germline V gene. This CDR3 region has 12 residues. The CDR3 sequence is CASSFTLNIQYF. CDR3 bases: TGTGCCAGCAGTTTTACCTTGAACATTCAGTACTTC.

V and J are TRBV7-2 and TRBJ2-2; 11 positions match TRBD1. CDR3 size: 15 residues. Per the germline V gene, CDR1 is SGHTA and CDR2 is FQGNSA. Trimming took 5 bases from V and 8 from J; bases not matched to a gene: 7. CDR3 sequence (DNA): TGTGCCAGCAGCAAAGGGACAGGGGGAGCGGGGGAGCTGTTTTTT. Translated: CASSKGTGGAGELFF.

The chain is built from TRBV18 and TRBJ2-5, with D hard to call. V lost 0 bases and J lost 2, with 4 bases in between. The length of the CDR3 is 13 residues. Germline CDR1 and CDR2: KGHSH and LQKENI. In DNA, the CDR3 is TGTGCCAGCTCACCACCGGAGCAAGAGACCCAGTACTTC. Translation: CASSPPEQETQYF. Complete variable domain (other parts from reference TRBV18 and TRBJ2-5): NAGVMQNPRHLVRRRGQEARLRCSPMKGHSHVYWYRQLPEEGLKFMVYLQKENIIDESGMPKERFSAEFPKEGPSILRIQQVVRGDSAAYFCASSPPEQETQYFGPGTRLLVL.

The rearrangement joins TRBV27 to TRBJ2-1; a weak D match, TRBD2 (6 bases). This CDR3 is 16 amino acids long. Trimming took 4 bases from V and 0 from J, leaving 13 bases between them. Per the germline V gene, CDR1 is MNHEY and CDR2 is SMNVEV (reference sequence). CDR3 residues: CASSSLGRGSYNEQFF. Written as DNA, the CDR3 is TGTGCCAGCAGTTCCCTGGGGCGGGGCTCCTACAATGAGCAGTTCTTC.

The chain carries TRBV28 and TRBJ2-1, with D unresolved. The CDR3 covers 11 residues. From germline, CDR1 is MDHEN and CDR2 SYDVKM. Trimming stripped 9 bases from V and 8 bases from J, with 11 bases between. The CDR3 loop reads CASGSAYEQFF. The CDR3, as DNA: TGTGCCAGTGGGTCGGCCTATGAGCAGTTCTTC. The full variable domain, with the rest looked up from reference TRBV28 and TRBJ2-1, is DVKVTQSSRYLVKRTGEKVFLECVQDMDHENMFWYRQDPGLGLRLIYFSYDVKMKEKGDIPEGYSVSREKKERFSLILESASTNQTSMYLCASGSAYEQFFGPGTRLTVL.

V is TRBV1 and J is TRBJ2-6. TRBV1 is assigned pseudogene status. The CDR3 is 17 amino acids. The CDR3 nucleotides read TGCACCAGCAGCCAATCTCGACGGCCCTCTGGGGCCAACGTCCTGACTTTC. Residues: CTSSQSRRPSGANVLTF.

V and J are TRBV7-2 and TRBJ2-7; D call uncertain. This CDR3 spans 14 amino acids. Trimming pared 1 base from V and 7 bases from J, leaving 14 bases between. Germline assignment: CDR1 SGHTA and CDR2 FQGNSA. The CDR3: CASSLETYGEEQYF. CDR3 nucleotides: TGTGCCAGCAGCTTAGAAACCTACGGAGAAGAGCAGTACTTC.

This chain joins TRBV7-2 and TRBJ1-2; 7 bases match TRBD1. Germline loops: CDR1 SGHTA, CDR2 FQGNSA. This CDR3 has 14 amino acids. The V and J ends lost 5 bases and 0 bases, in that order; junction bases with no gene match: 3. CDR3 loop: CASSPGTANYGYTF. The CDR3 DNA reads TGTGCCAGCAGCCCCGGGACAGCTAACTATGGCTACACCTTC.

This clone came up once. The chain combines TRBV4-3 with TRBJ2-7, with D uncertain. Per germline, CDR1 LGHNA and CDR2 YSLEER. This CDR3 spans 17 amino acids. The V end lost 2 bases, the J end lost 0 bases, and 17 bases lay between the germline ends. CDR3 in amino acids: CASSQPTPRNSSYEQYF. CDR3 nucleotide sequence: TGCGCCAGCAGCCAACCCACCCCCCGCAATTCCTCCTACGAGCAGTACTTC.

The sample holds a few counts of this clone. The genes are TRBV29-1 and TRBJ2-7, with TRBD2 identical over 7 bases. In germline, CDR1 is SQVTM, CDR2 ANQGSEA. This CDR3 is 16 amino acids long. V shed 0 bases and J 1 base; nucleotides not matched to a gene: 9. CDR3 region: CSVEDHRAGASYEQYF. CDR3 in DNA: TGCAGCGTTGAAGATCATCGGGCGGGAGCGTCCTACGAGCAGTACTTC.

The genes are TRBV19 and TRBJ1-5, with D possibly TRBD1 on 5 matching bases. This CDR3 contains 15 residues. Trimming took 3 bases from V and 6 from J, leaving 15 bases between them. Germline V gene data show CDR1 as LNHDA and CDR2 as SQIVND (reference sequence). The CDR3 nucleotides are TGTGCCAGTAGTATGGGCCAGGGCGCGGGTCAGCCCCAGCATTTT. Amino acids: CASSMGQGAGQPQHF.

The chain links TRBV2 to TRBJ2-7, with D tentatively TRBD1 or TRBD2 (6 bases each). The V and J ends lost 7 bases and 0 bases respectively, with 16 bases between them. The CDR3 is made up of 15 amino acids. The germline CDR1 and CDR2 sequences are SNHLY and FYNNEI. The CDR3 bases are TGTGCCAGCATTAGGGGGGCCCTGAGCTCCTACGAGCAGTACTTC. Protein: CASIRGALSSYEQYF.

V gene TRBV7-8 combines with J gene TRBJ2-1, with D unclear. V was pared by 0 bases and J by 3 bases, with 9 bases between. The germline CDR1 and CDR2 sequences are SGHVS and FQNEAQ. CDR3 length: 15 residues. CDR3 amino acids: CASSLASRHYNEQFF. Here the CDR3 DNA reads TGTGCCAGCAGCTTAGCCTCGAGGCACTACAATGAGCAGTTCTTC.

The chain recombines TRBV4-1 with TRBJ1-5, with 9 bases identical to TRBD1. Germline values: CDR1 MGHRA, CDR2 YSYEKL. The CDR3 is 17 amino acids. V shed 1 base and J 5 bases; nucleotides not matched to a gene: 9. The CDR3 nucleotides are TGCGCCAGCAGCCAAGGGGGGGGGACAGGGATGTATCAGCCCCAGCATTTT. Translating it yields CASSQGGGTGMYQPQHF.

This CDR3 is CASSQDAPIGEPQHF. In nucleotides, the CDR3 is TGCGCCAGCAGCCAAGATGCACCGATCGGAGAGCCCCAGCATTTT. The V call is TRBV4-1, the J call TRBJ1-5, with D uncertain. CDR3 length: 15 amino acids. With 0 bases removed from V and 8 bases from J, the gap between germline ends came to 14 bases. Looked up from germline, CDR1 is MGHRA and CDR2 is YSYEKL.

V is TRBV28 and J is TRBJ2-1; possible D gene TRBD2, 5 bases. The CDR3 runs 15 residues. Germline CDR1 and CDR2: MDHEN and SYDVKM. Trimming stripped 8 bases from V and 3 bases from J, with 17 bases between. The CDR3: CASSLTSDFYNEQFF. The CDR3 nucleotides are TGTGCCAGCTCGCTAACTAGTGACTTCTACAATGAGCAGTTCTTC.

The gene calls are TRBV28 and TRBJ1-2; the D is unclear. The CDR3 consists of 12 residues. The V gene's germline CDR1 is MDHEN and CDR2 SYDVKM. The V gene lost 6 bases and the J gene lost 4 bases, with 9 bases spanning the gap. CDR3 region: CASSPRSYGYTF. The CDR3 DNA is TGTGCCAGCAGCCCCCGCAGCTATGGCTACACCTTC.

The chain employs TRBV5-1 and TRBJ2-5; TRBD1 agrees at 9 bases. V shed 4 bases, J shed 2 bases, and the junction held 3 bases outside the gene matches. This CDR3 comprises 14 residues. The V gene's germline CDR1 is SGHRS and CDR2 YFSETQ. The CDR3 region is CASSIGTGQETQYF. The CDR3 DNA is TGCGCCAGCAGCATAGGGACAGGGCAAGAGACCCAGTACTTC.